These 28 T cell receptor beta chains were sequenced from one sample in a study of blood T cells in healthy people across ages. Using a J-beta primer mix together with a sample-barcoded 5' primer, a second PCR was run for roughly 6 to 11 cycles. MiXCR, applied by TCRdb to the 5' RACE reads, yields one record per CDR3 protein. This sample yields roughly 2 million distinct CDR3 sequences, of which 49% are seen a single time; roughly 2.1% belongs to the top ten. The material sequenced was blood. Every receptor here comes from a woman in her forties in good health.

Of note for this clonotype: The junction does not match germline at one end; this may be a read error. The rearrangement uses TRBV5-6 and TRBJ2-6; 8 nucleotides align to TRBD1. CDR3 length: 18 residues. The germline V gene has CDR1 SGHDT and CDR2 YYEEEE. The CDR3, as DNA: TGTGCTAGCAGCTTGGTTCAGGGGGCGTCCTCTGGGGCCAACGTCCTGACTTTC. Encoded protein: CASSLVQGASSGANVLTF.

The V gene is TRBV14, the J gene TRBJ1-2; no reliable D call. The CDR3 totals 13 residues. The germline CDR1 and CDR2 sequences are SGHDN and FVKESK. Trimming left V 5 bases short and J 9 bases short, with 16 bases between. The CDR3 spells CASSSGISWSYTF. DNA for the CDR3: TGTGCCAGCAGCTCCGGGATTTCGTGGAGCTACACCTTC. The whole variable domain, filled in from reference TRBV14 and TRBJ1-2, reads EAGVTQFPSHSVIEKGQTVTLRCDPISGHDNLYWYRRVMGKEIKFLLHFVKESKQDESGMPNNRFLAERTGGTYSTLKVQPAELEDSGVYFCASSSGISWSYTFGSGTRLTVV.

This clonotype was counted between two and nine times. The gene calls are TRBV12-3 or TRBV12-4 and TRBJ2-1; either TRBD1 or TRBD2 may fit D (5 bases each). The V and J ends lost 6 bases and 6 bases respectively, with 18 bases between them. CDR3 size: 15 residues. CDR3 residues: CASRNRDPGVNEQFF. CDR3 coding DNA: TGTGCCAGCAGGAACCGGGACCCCGGGGTCAATGAGCAGTTCTTC.

This clonotype was recorded a few times. V usage is TRBV20-1 and J usage is TRBJ2-5; maybe TRBD1 (6 bases). The germline gives CDR1 DFQATT, CDR2 SNEGSKA (reference sequence). V was cut by 3 bases and J by 1 base, with 15 bases left in between. The CDR3 has 15 residues. In nucleotides, the CDR3 is TGCAGTGCTAGCCCCTTGACAGGAATCCAAGAGACCCAGTACTTC. This encodes CSASPLTGIQETQYF.

The chain has TRBV3-1 and TRBJ2-7; weak D call: TRBD1 (5 bases). Deletions cut 6 bases from V and 1 base from J, with 13 bases between. The germline CDR1 and CDR2 sequences are LGHDT and YNNKEL (reference sequence). CDR3 size: 14 residues. CDR3 sequence reads: CASSQAGPSYEQYF. The CDR3 coding sequence is TGTGCCAGCAGTCAGGCAGGGCCTTCCTACGAGCAGTACTTC.

V is TRBV14 and J is TRBJ2-7; the match to TRBD1 covers 10 bases. Germline V gene data show CDR1 as SGHDN and CDR2 as FVKESK. Losses at the gene ends were 1 base for V and 3 bases for J; bases not matched to a gene: 6. The CDR3 sequence is 16 residues long. The CDR3 region has the DNA TGTGCCAGCAGCCAAGGATACGGGGACAGGGGCTACGAGCAGTACTTC. This codes for CASSQGYGDRGYEQYF.

The rearrangement uses TRBV3-1 and TRBJ1-1; D is possibly TRBD1 (5 bases). Per germline, CDR1 LGHDT and CDR2 YNNKEL (reference sequence). The CDR3 runs to 15 residues. Trimming stripped 4 bases from V and 2 bases from J, with 14 bases between. The CDR3 sequence: CASSPYGAVNTEAFF. The CDR3, as DNA: TGTGCCAGCAGCCCTTACGGGGCGGTTAACACTGAAGCTTTCTTT.

V gene TRBV20-1 combines with J gene TRBJ2-3; 7 bases line up with TRBD2. The trim removed 0 bases at V and 6 bases at J, leaving 9 bases unmatched. CDR3 length: 15 amino acids. Germline CDR1 is DFQATT and CDR2 is SNEGSKA (reference sequence). In DNA, the CDR3 is TGCAGTGCTAGAGATGGCGGGGAGGGGTCCGATACGCAGTATTTT. It specifies CSARDGGEGSDTQYF.

A word on this clonotype: One end of the junction varies from germline; a read error may be responsible. CDR3 sequence: CASSGAGVGNRPQHF. CDR3 nucleotide sequence: TGTGCCAGCAGTGGTGCAGGGGTAGGCAATCGGCCCCAGCATTTT. V usage is TRBV25-1 and J usage is TRBJ1-5, with D possibly being TRBD1 (6 bases). The CDR3 is 15 amino acids. Germline V lookup: CDR1 MGHDK, CDR2 SYGVNS.

The chain combines TRBV3-1 with TRBJ2-7, with 9 bases lining up with TRBD1. The J call could be wrong; TRBJ2-5 is a better fit for the DNA end. CDR1 is LGHDT and CDR2 is YNNKEL in the germline V gene (reference sequence). The CDR3 runs 16 residues. The CDR3 loop is CASSQTTGGQGKTQYF. The CDR3 DNA reads as TGTGCCAGCAGCCAGACAACAGGGGGCCAAGGAAAGACCCAGTACTTC.

Remarks on this clonotype: A junction boundary mismatches the germline segment, possibly from a read error. The CDR3 DNA is TGCAGCGGGATGGGACAGGGCTACGATGAGCAGTTCTTC. Its protein product is CSGMGQGYDEQFF. The J gene is TRBJ2-1, the V gene TRBV29-1, with 9 bases lining up with TRBD1. CDR1 is SQVTM, CDR2 ANQGSEA, per germline. CDR3 length equals 13 residues.

The chain links TRBV14 to TRBJ1-2; D call uncertain. The CDR3 totals 15 residues. Germline values: CDR1 SGHDN, CDR2 FVKESK. The V and J ends lost 0 bases and 4 bases respectively, with 12 bases between them. CDR3 protein: CASSQEIGSGYGYTF. The CDR3 nucleotides are TGTGCCAGCAGCCAAGAAATAGGGAGTGGCTATGGCTACACCTTC. The full variable domain, in which reference TRBV14 and TRBJ1-2 provide the parts outside the CDR3, is EAGVTQFPSHSVIEKGQTVTLRCDPISGHDNLYWYRRVMGKEIKFLLHFVKESKQDESGMPNNRFLAERTGGTYSTLKVQPAELEDSGVYFCASSQEIGSGYGYTFGSGTRLTVV.

The V and J genes are TRBV19 and TRBJ2-7, with D unclear. The CDR3 runs 14 residues. Germline CDR1 LNHDA, CDR2 SQIVND (reference sequence). Trimming shortened V by 4 bases and J by 0 bases, and 10 bases separated the two germline ends. CDR3 in DNA: TGTGCCAGTAGTACTGGAGCCAGCTCCTACGAGCAGTACTTC. Its protein is CASSTGASSYEQYF.

This chain links TRBV4-3 with TRBJ2-3, with 11 bases aligning to TRBD2. The CDR3 is 17 amino acids. V shed 2 bases, J shed 1 base, and the junction held 5 bases outside the gene matches. CDR1 and CDR2 from the germline V gene are LGHNA and YSLEER. CDR3 DNA sequence: TGCGCCAGCAGCCAAACCCTACTAGCGGGGGGCACAGATACGCAGTATTTT. The encoded protein is CASSQTLLAGGTDTQYF.

The chain joins TRBV10-3 to TRBJ2-1, with D possibly being TRBD2 (6 bases). The V end was cut by 2 bases, the J end by 2 bases, with 10 bases between. The germline V gene has CDR1 ENHRY and CDR2 SYGVKD. CDR3 size: 15 residues. CDR3 nucleotide sequence: TGTGCCATCAGTGAGCCCAGCGGGCCCTACAATGAGCAGTTCTTC. Amino acid sequence: CAISEPSGPYNEQFF.

The V gene is TRBV4-2, the J gene TRBJ2-1; 10 bases match TRBD2. The CDR3 has 16 amino acids. V lost 0 bases and J lost 9; bases outside the gene matches: 8. Germline loops: CDR1 LGHNA, CDR2 YNFKEQ. CDR3 sequence: CASSQELSGGAPEQFF. CDR3 in DNA: TGTGCCAGCAGCCAAGAACTCAGCGGGGGGGCCCCTGAGCAGTTCTTC.

As regards this clonotype: One end of the junction is discordant with germline, which a read error may explain. The gene calls are TRBV18 and TRBJ2-7; D might be TRBD2 (5 bases). CDR1 KGHSH and CDR2 LQKENI come from the germline V gene. The CDR3 extends over 14 amino acids. The CDR3 nucleotides are TGTGCCAGCTCACCAGCCCGGGAACCCTACGAGCGGTACTTC. This translates into CASSPAREPYERYF.

This clonotype was picked up a small number of times. This chain connects TRBV20-1 to TRBJ2-5, with 12 bases that match TRBD2. The CDR3 is 17 residues long. CDR1 and CDR2 (germline): DFQATT, SNEGSKA (reference sequence). The V gene end was trimmed by 3 bases and the J gene end by 6 bases; junction bases not matched to a gene: 14. CDR3 loop: CSASEASGGASVQTQYF. CDR3 DNA sequence: TGCAGTGCTAGTGAAGCTAGCGGGGGGGCCTCGGTCCAGACCCAGTACTTC.

The table lists this clonotype with a few counts. The gene calls are TRBV2 and TRBJ2-1, with 12 bases fitting TRBD1. The J segment lost 8 bases and the V segment lost 2 bases, leaving 7 bases of the junction unmatched. The CDR3 loop spans 16 amino acids. Germline V gene sequence: CDR1 SNHLY, CDR2 FYNNEI. CDR3 nucleotides: TGTGCCAGCAGTGAAAACCCGGGACAGGGGGCTCATGAGCAGTTCTTC. Its translation is CASSENPGQGAHEQFF.

The chain has TRBV10-3 and TRBJ1-2; 8 bases are shared with TRBD1. Germline V lookup: CDR1 ENHRY, CDR2 SYGVKD. J gave up 2 bases and V 3 bases, and 5 bases lay outside the gene matches. This CDR3 comprises 15 residues. As DNA, the CDR3 is TGTGCCATCAGTGACCCGACAGGGGCGAACTATGGCTACACCTTC. Amino acid sequence: CAISDPTGANYGYTF.

V gene TRBV20-1 combines with J gene TRBJ2-5; 12 positions agree with TRBD2. CDR3 length: 13 amino acids. The V gene's germline CDR1 is DFQATT and CDR2 SNEGSKA (reference sequence). Losses at the gene ends were 7 bases for V and 7 bases for J; bases not matched to a gene: 7. CDR3 sequence (DNA): TGCAGTGGGGAACTAGCGGGGGGTGGGACCCAGTACTTC. Its protein is CSGELAGGGTQYF.

The chain carries TRBV29-1 and TRBJ1-6; D gene unclear. This CDR3 region has 12 residues. Germline loops: CDR1 SQVTM, CDR2 ANQGSEA. The CDR3 nucleotides are TGCGGCGCCCTAGGAAGGAATTCACCCCTCCACTTT. The encoded protein is CGALGRNSPLHF.

This clonotype was observed a few times. The V gene is TRBV5-6, the J gene TRBJ2-7; 10 bases line up with TRBD1. The CDR3 extends over 14 amino acids. With 4 bases clipped from V and 5 bases from J, the junction kept 6 bases outside the gene matches. CDR1 and CDR2 from the germline V gene are SGHDT and YYEEEE. The CDR3 spells CASSKDRGRHEQYF. CDR3 in DNA: TGTGCCAGCAGCAAAGACAGGGGGCGTCACGAGCAGTACTTC.

This chain links TRBV2 with TRBJ1-6; 8 nucleotides line up with TRBD1. The CDR3 is made up of 14 amino acids. V lost 6 bases to trimming and J lost 8 bases; unmatched junction nucleotides: 6. The germline gives CDR1 SNHLY, CDR2 FYNNEI. CDR3 coding DNA: TGTGCCAGCAGCCTGGGACAGGTTTATTCACCCCTCCACTTT. It translates to CASSLGQVYSPLHF. The full variable domain, with the rest looked up from reference TRBV2 and TRBJ1-6, is EPEVTQTPSHQVTQMGQEVILRCVPISNHLYFYWYRQILGQKVEFLVSFYNNEISEKSEIFDDQFSVERPDGSNFTLKIRSTKLEDSAMYFCASSLGQVYSPLHFGNGTRLTVT.

This clonotype was observed a few times. The V gene is TRBV7-9, the J gene TRBJ2-5, with D tentatively TRBD1 (6 bases). CDR3 size: 13 residues. Germline V gives CDR1 SEHNR, CDR2 FQNEAQ (reference sequence). V dropped 7 bases and J dropped 5 bases, with 14 bases sitting between them. The DNA of the CDR3 is TGTGCCAGCACCTCAGGGGTCCGTGAGACCCAGTACTTC. Protein: CASTSGVRETQYF. Full variable domain (rest looked up from reference TRBV7-9 and TRBJ2-5): DTGVSQNPRHKITKRGQNVTFRCDPISEHNRLYWYRQTLGQGPEFLTYFQNEAQLEKSRLLSDRFSAERPKGSFSTLEIQRTEQGDSAMYLCASTSGVRETQYFGPGTRLLVL.

The chain carries TRBV7-3 and TRBJ2-3, with 7 bases matching TRBD2. There are 15 residues in the CDR3. The V and J ends lost 3 bases and 4 bases, in that order; junction bases with no gene match: 7. Germline-derived CDR1 and CDR2 are SGHTA and FQGTGA. CDR3 sequence (DNA): TGTGCCAGCAGCTTGCTAGCGGATAGGGCAGATACGCAGTATTTT. Its protein is CASSLLADRADTQYF.

This clonotype was counted a few times. The chain recombines TRBV7-9 with TRBJ2-7; perhaps TRBD1 as D (6 bases). This CDR3 has 12 amino acids. Germline loops: CDR1 SEHNR, CDR2 FQNEAQ (reference sequence). The germline V and J ends were trimmed by 0 bases and 10 bases, with 10 bases remaining between them. CDR3 coding DNA: TGTGCCAGCAGCTTAGCACAGGGAACCCAGTACTTC. Protein: CASSLAQGTQYF.

The rearrangement joins TRBV20-1 to TRBJ2-1; 8 positions agree with TRBD1. The CDR3 contains 12 residues. V shed 5 bases, J shed 10 bases, and the junction held 7 bases outside the gene matches. Per germline, CDR1 DFQATT and CDR2 SNEGSKA (reference sequence). CDR3 in DNA: TGCAGTGCTGTCGGACAGGGTGCAGAGCAGTTCTTC. This codes for CSAVGQGAEQFF.